The T cell receptor (beta chain) under discussion was sequenced for a study of CD8 T cells in ankylosing spondylitis. TCRdb processed the 5' RACE reads anew with MiXCR; each CDR3 protein has one entry. The sample yields 200,000 to 300,000 distinct CDR3 sequences, 7.5% to 9% seen once. The J segment lost 5 bases and the V segment lost 4 bases, leaving 4 bases of the junction unmatched. CDR3 length equals 15 residues. Germline V lookup: CDR1 SGHTA, CDR2 FQGTGA. The chain employs TRBV7-3 and TRBJ2-3, with 12 bases that match TRBD2. The sample comprised blood, either unsorted or a sorted T cell fraction (not recorded which). The receptor's source is a male donor with ankylosing spondylitis or in good health (not recorded which). The DNA of the CDR3 is TGTGCCAGCAGCTCTAGCGGGGGGGCGGGAGATACGCAGTATTTT. Its translation is CASSSSGGAGDTQYF.